This T cell receptor (beta chain) was obtained from a study of blood T cell repertoires in COVID-19 (dated by TCRdb to 2018 to 2021). Context from the whole study: The collaborator samples originated in the United States, Italy and Spain and spanned the acute and convalescent phases of COVID-19. Where available, HLA class I and class II types were taken from metadata supplied by the sample provider and were not determined by assay-based typing. Subjects who had been exposed to COVID-19, were actively infected with it, or had recovered from it provided the deeply sampled blood TCRbeta repertoires that made up the dataset. A de-identified subject ID, COVID-19 status, age in years and sex were almost always included in the sample metadata. The samples were drawn from two sources: the first 160 participants of the ongoing ImmuneRACE study, and 1,200 or so subjects contributed by 6 global collaborators. The repertoires were released in a freely available public database meant as a resource for research on the immune response to SARS-CoV-2. The material from the prospective study consisted of cDNA or gDNA derived from T cells, B-cell-depleted T cells, or PBMCs.

The investigation overall reported the following: How much clinical and demographic metadata was included differed by source and by participant, and the metadata was provided uncurated.

V is cut back by 5 bases and J by 7 bases, with 11 bases in the junction unmatched. The germline V gene sets CDR1 to SGHRS and CDR2 to YFSETQ. Including the terminal cysteine and phenylalanine, the CDR3 comprises 15 residues. The kept DNA is CDR3 alone, 45 bases in frame from the first base. Details on this clone: Its antigen is still unknown. Qualities for individual bases were not recorded, and no much larger clone is one base off.

TCRbeta CDR3 regions were amplified from genomic DNA by means of the immunoSEQ Assay, a bias-controlled multiplex PCR. Processing in the source paper ran as follows. The number of nucleated cells in each sample was estimated from the amplification of reference gene primers within the assay. Sequence reads were collapsed and filtered to measure the absolute abundance of every unique TCRbeta CDR3 rearrangement. Productive Simpson clonality was computed per sample as the square root of Simpson's diversity index over productive rearrangements. The source is immuneACCESS, and TCRdb retained only in-frame sequences with V and J called. Part of the clones is not carried over; for the studies checked, unresolved V genes explain less than half of this, and the remainder is unexplained. The V and J calls and clone size are taken from that table; D and trimming were inferred from the DNA. The sample table lists some 290,000 clones, 83% of them with a count of one. Clones ranked in the top ten supply about 5% of the sample.

Another Seattle source contributed samples from volunteer blood donors who had recovered from COVID-19. Whole blood was collected in K2EDTA tubes by collaborating institutions according to the institutions' own protocols. Collaborator samples were shipped for TCRbeta analysis as frozen whole blood, isolated PBMCs, or DNA extracted from either sample type. The sample was peripheral blood. This sequence uses TRBV5-1 and TRBJ2-1, with 8 bases aligning to TRBD2. This receptor was identified in a man in his 60s who had recovered from COVID-19. CDR3 loop: CASSRAGESWNEQFF. The nucleotides read TGCGCCAGCAGTAGAGCGGGAGAATCTTGGAATGAGCAGTTCTTC. Reference TRBV5-1 and TRBJ2-1 genes cover what lies past the CDR3, so the full variable domain is KAGVTQTPRYLIKTRGQQVTLSCSPISGHRSVSWYQQTPGQGLQFLFEYFSETQRNKGNFPGRFSGRQFSNSRSEMNVSTLELGDSALYLCASSRAGESWNEQFFGPGTRLTVL.